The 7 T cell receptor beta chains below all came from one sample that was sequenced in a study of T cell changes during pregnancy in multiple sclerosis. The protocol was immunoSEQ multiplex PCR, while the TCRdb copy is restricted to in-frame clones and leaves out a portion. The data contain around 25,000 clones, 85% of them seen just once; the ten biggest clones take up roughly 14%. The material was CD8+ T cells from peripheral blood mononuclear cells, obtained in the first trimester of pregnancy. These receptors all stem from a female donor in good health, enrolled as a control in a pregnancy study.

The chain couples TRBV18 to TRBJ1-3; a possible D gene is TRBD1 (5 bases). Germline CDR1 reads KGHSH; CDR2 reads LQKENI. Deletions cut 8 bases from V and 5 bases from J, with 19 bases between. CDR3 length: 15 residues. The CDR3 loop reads CASPGKGPSRNTIYF. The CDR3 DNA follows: TGTGCCAGCCCAGGGAAGGGTCCGTCCAGAAACACCATATATTTT.

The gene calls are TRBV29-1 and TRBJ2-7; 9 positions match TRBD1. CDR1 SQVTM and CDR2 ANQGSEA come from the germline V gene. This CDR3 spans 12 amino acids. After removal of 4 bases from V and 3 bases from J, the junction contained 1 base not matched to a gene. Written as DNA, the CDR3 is TGCAGCGTTGTGGGACAGGGCTACGAGCAGTACTTC. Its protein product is CSVVGQGYEQYF.

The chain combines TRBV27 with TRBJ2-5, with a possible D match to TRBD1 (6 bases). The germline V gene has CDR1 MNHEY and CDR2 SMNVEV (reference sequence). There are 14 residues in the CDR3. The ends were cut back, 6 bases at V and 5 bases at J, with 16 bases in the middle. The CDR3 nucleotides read TGTGCCAGCAGGAGACGGACAGTTGGCGAGACCCAGTACTTC. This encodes CASRRRTVGETQYF.

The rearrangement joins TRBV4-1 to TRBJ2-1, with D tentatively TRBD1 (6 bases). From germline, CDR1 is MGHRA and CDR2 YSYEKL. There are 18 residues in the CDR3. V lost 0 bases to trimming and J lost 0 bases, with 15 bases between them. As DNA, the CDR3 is TGCGCCAGCAGCCAAGACGTATTCGGGACACTCTCCTACAATGAGCAGTTCTTC. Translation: CASSQDVFGTLSYNEQFF.

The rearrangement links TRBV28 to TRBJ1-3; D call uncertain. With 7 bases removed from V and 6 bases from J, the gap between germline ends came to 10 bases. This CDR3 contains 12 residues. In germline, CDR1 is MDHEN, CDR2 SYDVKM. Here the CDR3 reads CASTPGENTIYF. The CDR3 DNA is TGTGCCAGCACTCCCGGGGAAAACACCATATATTTT. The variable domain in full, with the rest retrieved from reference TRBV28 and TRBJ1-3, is DVKVTQSSRYLVKRTGEKVFLECVQDMDHENMFWYRQDPGLGLRLIYFSYDVKMKEKGDIPEGYSVSREKKERFSLILESASTNQTSMYLCASTPGENTIYFGEGSWLTVV.

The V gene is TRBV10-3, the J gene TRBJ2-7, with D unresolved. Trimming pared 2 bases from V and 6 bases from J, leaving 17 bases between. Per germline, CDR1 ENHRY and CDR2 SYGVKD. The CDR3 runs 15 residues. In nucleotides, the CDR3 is TGTGCCATCAGTGAGAAGGTATTCGGGTTGGTCGAGCAGTACTTC. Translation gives CAISEKVFGLVEQYF.

The CDR3: CASSLGPTGGNEQFF. CDR3 nucleotide sequence: TGTGCCAGCAGCTTAGGTCCGACAGGGGGCAATGAGCAGTTCTTC. V gene TRBV11-3 combines with J gene TRBJ2-1; TRBD1 aligns across 9 bases. With 1 base clipped from V and 6 bases from J, the junction kept 4 bases outside the gene matches. The CDR3 consists of 15 residues. Germline V CDR1 and CDR2: SGHNT, YENEEA. The complete variable domain, with remaining parts taken from reference TRBV11-3 and TRBJ2-1, reads EAGVVQSPRYKIIEKKQPVAFWCNPISGHNTLYWYLQNLGQGPELLIRYENEEAVDDSQLPKDRFSAERLKGVDSTLKIQPAELGDSAVYLCASSLGPTGGNEQFFGPGTRLTVL.